These 7 T cell receptor beta chains were sequenced from one sample in a study of blood T cell repertoires in COVID-19. The method was immunoSEQ multiplex PCR; TCRdb's version includes in-frame clones alone and lacks a portion of them. The sample consists of hundreds of thousands of clones, roughly 90% of them appearing once. The sample comprised PBMCs or T cells enriched from blood (not recorded which). The receptors were gathered from a woman aged 25-40 years who had recovered from COVID-19.

The chain has TRBV20-1 and TRBJ1-1; a weak D match, TRBD1 (5 bases). Germline V gene data show CDR1 as DFQATT and CDR2 as SNEGSKA (reference sequence). The CDR3 has 17 amino acids. Between the trimmed V and J ends, which lost 3 bases and 0 bases, there was a span of 20 bases. CDR3 DNA: TGCAGTGCTAGTCCCCAGGAGGGGACGTCCATGAACACTGAAGCTTTCTTT. Its translation: CSASPQEGTSMNTEAFF.

The chain recombines TRBV19 with TRBJ2-7, with 12 bases lining up with TRBD2. Trimming took 5 bases from V and 0 from J; bases not matched to a gene: 5. This CDR3 has 16 residues. Germline CDR1 is LNHDA and CDR2 is SQIVND (reference sequence). The CDR3 loop reads CASSAGTSGFSYEQYF. CDR3 bases: TGTGCCAGTAGTGCCGGGACTAGCGGGTTCTCCTACGAGCAGTACTTC.

This sequence joins TRBV15 and TRBJ2-2; 7 bases map to TRBD2. This CDR3 spans 16 amino acids. Germline V gene sequence: CDR1 LNHNV, CDR2 YYDKDF (reference sequence). With 1 base clipped from V and 4 bases from J, the junction kept 6 bases outside the gene matches. The CDR3 region is CATSRVSGRGTGELFF. CDR3 in DNA: TGTGCCACCAGCAGAGTGTCAGGGAGGGGCACCGGGGAGCTGTTTTTT.

The gene calls are TRBV5-1 and TRBJ2-3, with a possible D match to TRBD1 (6 bases). Germline CDR1 reads SGHRS; CDR2 reads YFSETQ. Trimming left V 4 bases short and J 4 bases short, with 22 bases between. The CDR3 runs to 17 residues. CDR3 nucleotide sequence: TGCGCCAGCAGCCCCGGATTACAGGCCCGACAGGCAGATACGCAGTATTTT. Its protein is CASSPGLQARQADTQYF.

This sequence joins TRBV6-2 or TRBV6-3 and TRBJ2-7; no firm D call. CDR3 length: 14 amino acids. Germline V gives CDR1 MNHEY, CDR2 SVGEGT. V was trimmed by 2 bases and J by 0 bases, leaving 8 bases between them. This chain's CDR3 is CASSYLPSSYEQYF. In DNA form, the CDR3 reads TGTGCCAGCAGTTACCTACCAAGCTCCTACGAGCAGTACTTC.

A single count supports this clone. The rearrangement joins TRBV5-1 to TRBJ1-1, with 9 bases matching TRBD1. CDR1 and CDR2 (germline): SGHRS, YFSETQ. The CDR3 covers 15 residues. Trimming took 4 bases from V and 1 from J; bases not matched to a gene: 5. CDR3: CASSRTGAENTEAFF. For the CDR3, the DNA is TGCGCCAGCAGCCGGACAGGGGCAGAGAACACTGAAGCTTTCTTT.

The chain is built from TRBV12-3 or TRBV12-4 and TRBJ2-7, with unresolved D. Trimming left V 5 bases short and J 3 bases short, with 8 bases between. This CDR3 has 12 amino acids. CDR3 residues: CASSPMVYEQYF. The CDR3, as DNA: TGTGCCAGCAGTCCTATGGTCTACGAGCAGTACTTC.